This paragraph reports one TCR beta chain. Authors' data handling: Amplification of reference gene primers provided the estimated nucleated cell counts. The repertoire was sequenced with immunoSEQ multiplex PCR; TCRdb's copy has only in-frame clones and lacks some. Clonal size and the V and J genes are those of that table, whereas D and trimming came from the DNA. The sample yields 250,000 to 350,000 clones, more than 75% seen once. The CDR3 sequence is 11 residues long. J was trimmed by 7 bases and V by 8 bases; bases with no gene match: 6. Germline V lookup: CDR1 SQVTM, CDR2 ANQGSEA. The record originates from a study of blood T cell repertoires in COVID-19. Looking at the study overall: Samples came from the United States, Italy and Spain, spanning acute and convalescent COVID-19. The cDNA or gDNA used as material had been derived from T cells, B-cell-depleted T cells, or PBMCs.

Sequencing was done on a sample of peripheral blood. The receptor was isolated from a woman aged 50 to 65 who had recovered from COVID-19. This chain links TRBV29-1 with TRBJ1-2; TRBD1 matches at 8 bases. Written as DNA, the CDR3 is TGCAGCACTTTGGACAGGGCTGGCTACACCTTC. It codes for CSTLDRAGYTF.